The rows below give T cell receptor beta chains drawn from one sample of a study of a mutant IDH1 vaccine in newly diagnosed glioma. Method: immunoSEQ multiplex PCR; TCRdb's copy keeps in-frame clones and lacks some. The sample lists about 92,000 clones, roughly four fifths occurring once. This sample comprised PBMCs, obtained from a glioma patient treated with radiotherapy, temozolomide or both. Receptor source: a woman aged 45-60 years with glioma. Each CDR3 is given with its conserved first and last residue.

j_gene: TRBJ2-1; v_gene: TRBV25-1; CDR3aa: CASSEWSNTYNEQFF
j_gene: TRBJ1-6; v_gene: TRBV7-3; CDR3aa: CASSLYRANSPLHF
j_gene: TRBJ1-4; v_gene: TRBV6-1; CDR3aa: CASNPFATNEKLFF
j_gene: TRBJ1-6; v_gene: TRBV6-5; CDR3aa: CASSRGRRNSPLHF
j_gene: TRBJ2-2; v_gene: TRBV27; CDR3aa: CASSSGLNTGELFF
j_gene: TRBJ2-1; v_gene: TRBV5-1; CDR3aa: CASSLGTGGYNEQFF
j_gene: TRBJ1-4; v_gene: TRBV19; CDR3aa: CASSGARDNEKLFF
j_gene: TRBJ2-5; v_gene: TRBV10-3; CDR3aa: CAISEGETQYF
j_gene: TRBJ1-2; v_gene: TRBV15; CDR3aa: CATSRGGGGGNGYTF
j_gene: TRBJ1-6; v_gene: TRBV18; CDR3aa: CASSPLLGDSNSPLHF
j_gene: TRBJ2-7; v_gene: TRBV20-1; CDR3aa: CSARPSYEQYF
j_gene: TRBJ2-7; v_gene: TRBV27; CDR3aa: CASSLNRGDPYEQYF
j_gene: TRBJ1-5; v_gene: TRBV2; CDR3aa: CASREQGASNQPQHF
j_gene: TRBJ2-5; v_gene: TRBV7-2; CDR3aa: CASNPRGETQYF
j_gene: TRBJ1-2; v_gene: TRBV10-3; CDR3aa: CAIVAGAEANYGYTF
j_gene: TRBJ1-6; v_gene: TRBV28; CDR3aa: CASRPQQEINSPLHF
j_gene: TRBJ1-5; v_gene: TRBV18; CDR3aa: CASSPQGADQPQHF
j_gene: TRBJ1-5; v_gene: TRBV6-5; CDR3aa: CASSDRGRGAQHF
j_gene: TRBJ2-1; v_gene: TRBV7-9; CDR3aa: CASSSYTTYNEQFF
j_gene: TRBJ1-6; v_gene: TRBV19; CDR3aa: CARMALEGGVNSPLHF
j_gene: TRBJ1-1; v_gene: TRBV2; CDR3aa: CASSEIGADTEAFF
j_gene: TRBJ1-1; v_gene: TRBV29-1; CDR3aa: CSVVMNTEAFF
j_gene: TRBJ1-1; v_gene: TRBV13; CDR3aa: CASSDTGPNEAFF
j_gene: TRBJ2-3; v_gene: TRBV6-4; CDR3aa: CASSDSAGSTDTQYF
j_gene: TRBJ2-7; v_gene: TRBV9; CDR3aa: CASSRTGRHEQYF
j_gene: TRBJ2-5; v_gene: TRBV9; CDR3aa: CASSAYQETQYF
j_gene: TRBJ1-1; v_gene: TRBV7-3; CDR3aa: CASSLERHYTEAFF
j_gene: TRBJ1-1; v_gene: TRBV9; CDR3aa: CASSSGGQGGTEAFF
j_gene: TRBJ1-2; v_gene: TRBV30; CDR3aa: CAWSVDFNYGYTF
j_gene: TRBJ2-5; v_gene: TRBV5-8; CDR3aa: CASSQQGAETQYF
j_gene: TRBJ2-5; v_gene: TRBV30; CDR3aa: CAWKKRESGREETQYF
j_gene: TRBJ1-5; v_gene: TRBV6-1; CDR3aa: CASSEARGFGNQPQHF